This T cell receptor beta chain originates from a study of blood T cell repertoires in COVID-19. Study as a whole: Samples of COVID-19 (acute and convalescent) were obtained from the United States, Italy and Spain. T cells, B-cell-depleted T cells, or PBMCs provided the cDNA or gDNA that served as material.

The V gene's germline CDR1 is SNHLY and CDR2 FYNNEI. The CDR3 consists of 19 residues. The V and J ends lost 7 bases and 1 base, in that order; junction bases with no gene match: 13. Some clones are missing from TCRdb's copy, which holds only in-frame ones; the method was immunoSEQ multiplex PCR. Among some 180,000 clones listed, roughly 88% were seen once. The gene calls are TRBV2 and TRBJ2-3; 14 bases agree with TRBD2. The TCR comes from a man over 45 with COVID-19, enrolled during active disease. The specimen was peripheral blood. CDR3 coding DNA: TGTGCCAGCACCCAGACTAGCGGGGGGGCCAGAATTGGCACAGATACGCAGTATTTT. Amino acids: CASTQTSGGARIGTDTQYF.